Following are 15 T cell receptor beta chains from one sample sequenced in a study of blood T cell repertoires in COVID-19 (dated by TCRdb to 2020 to 2021). The method was the immunoSEQ multiplex PCR assay. Not all clones reach the TCRdb copy of this immuneACCESS table, which keeps in-frame sequences only. Checked studies attribute under half of the gap to unresolved V genes and leave the rest unexplained. The sample table records 120,000 to 150,000 clones; over 75% of these occur just once. Jointly, the top ten make up roughly a tenth of the sample. Material: peripheral blood. These TCRs come from a man aged 55-75 years with active or convalescent COVID-19.

The CDR3 reads CASSGYWGAYEQYF. Written as DNA, the CDR3 is TGTGCCAGCAGTGGTTACTGGGGGGCCTACGAGCAGTACTTC. The J gene is TRBJ2-7, the V gene TRBV27, with D perhaps TRBD2 (6 bases). Trimming pared 5 bases from V and 2 bases from J, leaving 13 bases between. CDR1 is MNHEY and CDR2 is SMNVEV in the germline V gene (reference sequence). The CDR3 length is 14 residues.

The rearrangement uses TRBV10-3 and TRBJ1-2, with 7 bases lining up with TRBD1. This CDR3 comprises 15 residues. J lost 0 bases, V lost 4 bases, and 5 bases had no gene match. CDR1 and CDR2 from the germline V gene are ENHRY and SYGVKD. CDR3 amino acids: CAISGGTDANYGYTF. CDR3 coding DNA: TGTGCCATCAGTGGAGGGACAGACGCTAACTATGGCTACACCTTC.

The V and J genes are TRBV24-1 and TRBJ2-1; the D gene is possibly TRBD1 (5 bases). Germline V gene data show CDR1 as KGHDR and CDR2 as SFDVKD. V was trimmed by 2 bases and J by 13 bases, leaving 11 bases between them. This CDR3 comprises 12 residues. The CDR3 protein is CATSDSWGSQFF. In DNA form, the CDR3 reads TGTGCCACCAGTGATTCGTGGGGCTCCCAGTTCTTC.

The chain is built from TRBV29-1 and TRBJ1-5; possible D gene TRBD1, 5 bases. Germline V gene data show CDR1 as SQVTM and CDR2 as ANQGSEA. The germline V and J ends were trimmed by 8 bases and 0 bases, with 14 bases remaining between them. The CDR3 extends over 14 amino acids. The CDR3 coding sequence is TGCAGCCCCGAAGAGACAGATAGCAATCAGCCCCAGCATTTT. Its translation is CSPEETDSNQPQHF.

The chain employs TRBV7-9 and TRBJ2-1; the match to TRBD2 covers 11 bases. CDR3 length: 15 residues. CDR1 is SEHNR, CDR2 FQNEAQ, per germline (reference sequence). V trimming: 6 bases; J trimming: 8 bases; junction bases outside the gene matches: 9. CDR3 nucleotides: TGTGCCAGCAGGTCAAGGACTAGCGGGCGCGATGAGCAGTTCTTC. Residues: CASRSRTSGRDEQFF.

Notes on this clone: The junction and the germline gene differ at one end; a read error may be behind it. The chain carries TRBV12-3 or TRBV12-4 and TRBJ1-1; 11 nucleotides agree with TRBD1. The CDR3 runs to 12 residues. The chain's CDR3 is CASSLGQGAAFF. The CDR3 region has the DNA TGTGCCAGCAGCTTAGGACAGGGGGCGGCTTTCTTT.

This chain uses TRBV18 with TRBJ2-5; D is unclear. V lost 4 bases, J lost 4 bases, and 7 bases lay in between. This CDR3 is 12 amino acids long. CDR1 is KGHSH, CDR2 LQKENI, per germline. The CDR3 DNA follows: TGTGCCAGCTCACTGCTAGTAGAGACCCAGTACTTC. It is translated as CASSLLVETQYF.

This chain joins TRBV4-1 and TRBJ2-3; D might be TRBD1 (6 bases). The ends were cut back, 1 base at V and 11 bases at J, with 10 bases in the middle. The CDR3 loop spans 12 amino acids. Germline V gives CDR1 MGHRA, CDR2 YSYEKL. For the CDR3, the DNA is TGCGCCAGCAGCCAAGCCACAGGGAGGCAGTATTTT. Translated: CASSQATGRQYF.

This clone was observed a single time. This chain joins TRBV6-6 and TRBJ2-1; TRBD2 aligns across 10 bases. CDR1 and CDR2 (germline): MNHNY, SVGAGI (reference sequence). The CDR3 contains 17 residues. V was clipped by 5 bases and J by 5 bases; unmatched bases: 12. The CDR3 bases are TGTGCCAGCAGTAGATACCCGAGCGGGAGGGAGGACAATGAGCAGTTCTTC. This translates into CASSRYPSGREDNEQFF.

The V gene is TRBV5-1, the J gene TRBJ2-1; D might be TRBD2 (6 bases). The germline V and J ends were trimmed by 0 bases and 8 bases, with 15 bases remaining between them. Per the germline V gene, CDR1 is SGHRS and CDR2 is YFSETQ. The CDR3 length is 15 residues. The CDR3 sequence is CASSLEWRGEDEQFF. The CDR3 DNA sequence: TGCGCCAGCAGCTTGGAGTGGCGGGGAGAGGATGAGCAGTTCTTC.

CDR3 coding DNA: TGTGCCAGTAGCCCCGGGAGGGGCCCCTACGAGCAGTACTTC. Translation gives CASSPGRGPYEQYF. The chain is built from TRBV19 and TRBJ2-7; 8 bases align to TRBD2. The junction had 6 bases not matched to a gene; V was cut back by 6 bases and J by 2 bases. This CDR3 spans 14 amino acids. From germline, CDR1 is LNHDA and CDR2 SQIVND (reference sequence).

Regarding this clone: Other DNA sequences of this sample code for an identical CDR3. This CDR3 reads CASSSGDSYNSPLHF. The CDR3 nucleotides read TGTGCCAGCAGCTCAGGGGACAGCTATAATTCACCCCTCCACTTT. The chain has TRBV9 and TRBJ1-6; 7 bases align to TRBD1. Germline V gives CDR1 SGDLS, CDR2 YYNGEE. V shed 4 bases, J shed 3 bases, and the junction held 4 bases outside the gene matches. The CDR3 contains 15 residues.

This clone was found a few times. The genes are TRBV5-1 and TRBJ2-3; 7 nucleotides match TRBD2. Trimming took 4 bases from V and 2 from J; bases not matched to a gene: 4. This CDR3 spans 14 amino acids. Germline CDR1 is SGHRS and CDR2 is YFSETQ. CDR3 nucleotide sequence: TGCGCCAGCAGCCTAGCGGCGTACACAGATACGCAGTATTTT. It specifies CASSLAAYTDTQYF.

In its sample, this clone was seen once. The V call is TRBV19, the J call TRBJ1-6, with D unresolved. CDR1 is LNHDA and CDR2 is SQIVND in the germline V gene (reference sequence). Trimming shortened V by 4 bases and J by 8 bases, and 15 bases separated the two germline ends. The CDR3 is made up of 15 amino acids. The CDR3 nucleotides read TGTGCCAGTAGTAGCGGAGGTTTGAGGGATTCACCCCTCCACTTT. Its protein is CASSSGGLRDSPLHF.

The V gene is TRBV24-1, the J gene TRBJ1-1; 7 positions agree with TRBD1. Germline-derived CDR1 and CDR2 are KGHDR and SFDVKD. V lost 7 bases and J lost 9; bases outside the gene matches: 4. The CDR3 is made up of 11 amino acids. The CDR3 nucleotides are TGTGCCACCAGCCGACAGGGAAAAGCTTTCTTT. Its protein product is CATSRQGKAFF.